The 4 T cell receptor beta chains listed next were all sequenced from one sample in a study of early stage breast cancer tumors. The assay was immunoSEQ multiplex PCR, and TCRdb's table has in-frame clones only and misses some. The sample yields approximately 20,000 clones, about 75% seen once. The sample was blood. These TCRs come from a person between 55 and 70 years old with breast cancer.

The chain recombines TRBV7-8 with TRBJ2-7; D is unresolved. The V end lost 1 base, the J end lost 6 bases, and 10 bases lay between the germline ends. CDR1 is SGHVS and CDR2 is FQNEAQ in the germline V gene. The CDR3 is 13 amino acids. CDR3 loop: CASSLGFRLEQYF. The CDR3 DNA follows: TGTGCCAGCAGCTTAGGATTTAGGCTCGAGCAGTACTTC.

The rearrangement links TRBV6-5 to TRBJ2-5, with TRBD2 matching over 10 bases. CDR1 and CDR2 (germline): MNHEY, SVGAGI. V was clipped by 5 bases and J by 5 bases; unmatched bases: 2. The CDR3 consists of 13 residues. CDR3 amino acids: CASSPGLAETQYF. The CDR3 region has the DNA TGTGCCAGCAGTCCGGGACTAGCGGAGACCCAGTACTTC.

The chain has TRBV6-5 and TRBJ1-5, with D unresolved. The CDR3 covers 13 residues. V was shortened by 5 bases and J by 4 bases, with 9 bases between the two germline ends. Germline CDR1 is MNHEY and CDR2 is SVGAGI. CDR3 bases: TGTGCCAGCAGTGGAACCTGGAATCAGCCCCAGCATTTT. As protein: CASSGTWNQPQHF.

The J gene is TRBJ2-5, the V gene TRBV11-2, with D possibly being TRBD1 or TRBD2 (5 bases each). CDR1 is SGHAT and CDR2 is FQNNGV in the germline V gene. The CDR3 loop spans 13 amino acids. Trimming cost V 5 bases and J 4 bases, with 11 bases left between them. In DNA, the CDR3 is TGTGCCAGCAGCCCCGGGGCGCGAGAGACCCAGTACTTC. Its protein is CASSPGARETQYF.